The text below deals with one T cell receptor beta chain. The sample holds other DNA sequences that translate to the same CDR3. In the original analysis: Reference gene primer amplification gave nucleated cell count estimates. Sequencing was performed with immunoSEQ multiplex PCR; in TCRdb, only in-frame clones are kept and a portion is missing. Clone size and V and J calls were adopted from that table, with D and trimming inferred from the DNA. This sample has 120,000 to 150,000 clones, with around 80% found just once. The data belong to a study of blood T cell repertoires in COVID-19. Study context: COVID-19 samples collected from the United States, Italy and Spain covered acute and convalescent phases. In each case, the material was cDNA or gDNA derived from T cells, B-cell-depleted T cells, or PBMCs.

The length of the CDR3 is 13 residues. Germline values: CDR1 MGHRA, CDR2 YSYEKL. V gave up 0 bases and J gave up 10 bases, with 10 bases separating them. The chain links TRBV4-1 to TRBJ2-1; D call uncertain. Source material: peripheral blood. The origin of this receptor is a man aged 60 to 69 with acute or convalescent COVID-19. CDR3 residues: CASSQDEPSEQFF. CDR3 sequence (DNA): TGCGCCAGCAGCCAAGACGAGCCCTCCGAGCAGTTCTTC.